The rows below give T cell receptor beta chains drawn from one sample of a study of blood T cell repertoires in COVID-19. The repertoire was sequenced with immunoSEQ multiplex PCR; TCRdb's copy has only in-frame clones and lacks some. The sample consists of 300,000 to 350,000 clones, 88% of them appearing once. The specimen was PBMCs or T cells enriched from blood (not recorded which). These receptors came from a young man who had recovered from COVID-19. Each CDR3 is given with its conserved first and last residue. The D gene is left open where the match is weak. Where a row states a size, it is once, few, many or the class of an expanded clone; other rows omit it.

TRBV7-7	TRBJ2-3	.	.	TGTGCCAGCAGCTTAGGGGGCTCAGGGACAGATACGCAGTATTTT	CASSLGGSGTDTQYF
TRBV7-2	TRBJ2-1	.	.	TGTGCCAGCAGCTTTCGTCTGGGGAACAGGGGAGGATCCTACAATGAGCAGTTCTTC	CASSFRLGNRGGSYNEQFF
TRBV23-1	TRBJ1-3	.	once	TGCGCCAGCAGTCAATCCATTCGAGCAACCCCATCCCTCTCTGGAAACACCATATATTTT	CASSQSIRATPSLSGNTIYF
TRBV30	TRBJ2-3	.	.	TGTGCCTGGAGTCCCGGACTCGGCCAAACAGATACGCAGTATTTT	CAWSPGLGQTDTQYF
TRBV2	TRBJ2-5	TRBD1	few	TGTGCCAGCACCCGACAGGGAGATAAAGAGACCCAGTACTTC	CASTRQGDKETQYF
TRBV5-6	TRBJ2-7	TRBD2	.	TGTGCCAGCAACAGAGGACTAGGAAACGACGAGCAGTACTTC	CASNRGLGNDEQYF
TRBV19	TRBJ2-5	TRBD1	.	TGTGCCAGTAGTATAAAGGGGGCTGAGACCCAGTACTTC	CASSIKGAETQYF
TRBV11-2	TRBJ2-7	.	.	TGTGCCAGCAGCTTAGTAGGCGGGGCCCCAAACTACGAGCAGTACTTC	CASSLVGGAPNYEQYF
TRBV9	TRBJ1-3	.	.	TGTGCCAGCGGCGGGGGCGGCGGAAACACCATATATTTT	CASGGGGGNTIYF
TRBV5-5	TRBJ1-5	TRBD1	few	TGTGCCAGCAGCTTGGGACAGGGAAACAATCAGCCCCAGCATTTT	CASSLGQGNNQPQHF
TRBV28	TRBJ1-2	TRBD1	.	TGTGCCAGCAGTCTCCATCCCGCCGGACAGGGAAATGGCTACACCTTC	CASSLHPAGQGNGYTF
TRBV6-5	TRBJ2-4	.	.	TGTGCCAGCAGCTCCCAGGGCAACGAAAACATTCAGTACTTC	CASSSQGNENIQYF
TRBV19	TRBJ2-7	.	.	TGTGCCAGTAGCTCGGGCAGGGGCCCCTACGAGCAGTACTTC	CASSSGRGPYEQYF
TRBV2	TRBJ2-6	TRBD1	.	TGTGCCATGACAGGAGAAGGGGTCACAGGGGGCATTGGGGCCAACGTCCTGACTTTC	CAMTGEGVTGGIGANVLTF
TRBV19	TRBJ1-2	.	.	TGTGCCAGTGCGCAGGGTTTACGGTATGGCTACACCTTC	CASAQGLRYGYTF
TRBV10-3	TRBJ2-5	TRBD2	.	TGTGCCATCAGTCAAACGGCCCTAGCGGGGGGCCAAGAGACCCAGTACTTC	CAISQTALAGGQETQYF
TRBV27	TRBJ2-1	.	.	TGTGCCAGCAGTTTGTCAGGGTCCCGGTACAATGAGCAGTTCTTC	CASSLSGSRYNEQFF
TRBV15	TRBJ1-6	.	.	TGTGCCACCAGCAGAGAGGGACACATATTCTCCTATAATTCACCCCTCCACTTT	CATSREGHIFSYNSPLHF
TRBV7-9	TRBJ1-6	.	.	TGTGCCAGCACGCACCTCGGGGGGACCTATAATTCACCCCTCCACTTT	CASTHLGGTYNSPLHF
TRBV5-4	TRBJ2-2	TRBD1	.	TGTGCCGGTAAAGACAGGGGGTACACCGGGGAGCTGTTTTTT	CAGKDRGYTGELFF
TRBV6-5	TRBJ1-5	.	.	TGTGCCAGCAGAGTCAGGGGCAATCAGCCCCAGCATTTT	CASRVRGNQPQHF
TRBV24-1	TRBJ2-5	TRBD1	.	TGTGCCACCAGTGATCCGAGGCAGGGGGCGTACGACCAAGAGACCCAGTACTTC	CATSDPRQGAYDQETQYF
TRBV6-5	TRBJ2-6	TRBD1	.	TGTGCCAGCAGGGTACAGGGGGCCGGGGCCAACGTCCTGACTTTC	CASRVQGAGANVLTF
TRBV6-1	TRBJ1-5	.	.	TGTGCCAGCAGTGAAGCATGGGGGGGTTCTAGCAATCAGCCCCAGCATTTT	CASSEAWGGSSNQPQHF
TRBV7-9	TRBJ1-5	TRBD1	.	TGTGCCAGCAGCTTAGGCCCAGGACAGGGGCCGATAAGCAATCAGCCCCAGCATTTT	CASSLGPGQGPISNQPQHF
TRBV3-1/TRBV3-2	TRBJ2-2	.	.	TGTGCCAGCAGCCTGGGACAAGCGAACACCGGGGAGCTGTTTTTT	CASSLGQANTGELFF
TRBV7-9	TRBJ2-7	.	.	TGTGCCAGCAGCTTAGCTTACGGGGGTGAGGGGAGATACGAGCAGTACTTC	CASSLAYGGEGRYEQYF
TRBV19	TRBJ2-2	.	.	TGTGCCAGTAGTATGTCGGGGAACACCGGGGAGCTGTTTTTT	CASSMSGNTGELFF
TRBV20-1	TRBJ1-3	.	.	TGCAGTGCTAGTCCTTCCTCTAACTCTGGAAACACCATATATTTT	CSASPSSNSGNTIYF
TRBV24-1	TRBJ2-1	TRBD1	.	TGTGCCACCAGTGATTGGCAGGGGGTAGGTGAGCAGTTCTTC	CATSDWQGVGEQFF
TRBV7-2	TRBJ1-1	TRBD1	.	TGTGCCAGCGGGACAGTCGGAACTGAAGCTTTCTTT	CASGTVGTEAFF
TRBV10-3	TRBJ1-2	TRBD1	.	TGTGCCACCACTCAGGGACAGGGCGGCTATGGCTACACCTTC	CATTQGQGGYGYTF
TRBV2	TRBJ2-2	.	.	TGTGCCAGCAGTACAGGGACAAGGGAGCTGTTTTTT	CASSTGTRELFF
TRBV5-4	TRBJ2-2	.	.	TGTGCCAGCAGCCTAGACAGGTTTTTAACCGGGGAGCTGTTTTTT	CASSLDRFLTGELFF
TRBV6-1	TRBJ1-4	.	.	TGTGCCAGCAGTGAAGGACTGATCCATAGTGAAAAACTGTTTTTT	CASSEGLIHSEKLFF
TRBV5-6	TRBJ1-1	.	.	TGTGCCAGCAGCGCCGACAGCCAAGAAGCTTTCTTT	CASSADSQEAFF
TRBV19	TRBJ1-1	TRBD1	.	TGTGCCAGTAGTATAGGGGACAGAGTGAACACTGAAGCTTTCTTT	CASSIGDRVNTEAFF
TRBV6-2/TRBV6-3	TRBJ2-1	TRBD2	.	TGTGCCAGCAGTTCTCCACCGGCGCGGGGGGTTTCAATACCCTACAATGAGCAGTTCTTC	CASSSPPARGVSIPYNEQFF
TRBV15	TRBJ1-1	.	.	TGTGCCACCCGGATTCAGGGTGCGAACACTGAAGCTTTCTTT	CATRIQGANTEAFF
TRBV29-1	TRBJ2-7	TRBD1	.	TGCAGCGTTCGGCCAGGGGGAACCTACGAGCAGTACTTC	CSVRPGGTYEQYF
TRBV12-3/TRBV12-4	TRBJ1-2	.	.	TGTGCCAGCAGTTTAGGTGGCAACTATGGCTACACCTTC	CASSLGGNYGYTF
TRBV5-1	TRBJ2-7	.	.	TGCGCCAGCAGCTTGTGGCAGGGGAAATACGAGCAGTACTTC	CASSLWQGKYEQYF